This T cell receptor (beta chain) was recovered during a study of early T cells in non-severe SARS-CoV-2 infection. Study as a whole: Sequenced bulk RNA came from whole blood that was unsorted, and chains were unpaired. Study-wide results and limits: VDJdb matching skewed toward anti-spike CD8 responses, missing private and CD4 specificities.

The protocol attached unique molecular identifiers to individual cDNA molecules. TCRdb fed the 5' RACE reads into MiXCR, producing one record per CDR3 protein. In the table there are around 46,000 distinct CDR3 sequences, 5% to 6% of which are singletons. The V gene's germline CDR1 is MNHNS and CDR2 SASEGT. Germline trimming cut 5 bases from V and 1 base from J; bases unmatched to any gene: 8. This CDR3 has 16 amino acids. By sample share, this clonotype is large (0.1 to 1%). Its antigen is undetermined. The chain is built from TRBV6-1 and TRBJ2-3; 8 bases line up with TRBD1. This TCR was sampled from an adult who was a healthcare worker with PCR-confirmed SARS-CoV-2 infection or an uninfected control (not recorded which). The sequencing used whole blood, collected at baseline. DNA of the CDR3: TGTGCCAGCAGTTCCTCGCCGGGACAGGGCACAGATACGCAGTATTTT. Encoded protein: CASSSSPGQGTDTQYF.